Each of the 16 T cell receptor beta chains below was sequenced from the same sample in a study of T cells in Graves' hyperthyroidism and ophthalmopathy. RNA transcripts yielded amplified TCR beta CDR3 regions. The HTBI set primed first-round TCR CDR3 RT-PCR. MiXCR was run by TCRdb on the multiplex PCR reads, yielding one entry per CDR3 protein. The sample includes some 600,000 distinct CDR3 sequences, approximately 15% of them seen just once. The sequenced sample consisted of blood. These receptor sequences come from a woman younger than 45 with Graves' hyperthyroidism that later progressed to Graves' ophthalmopathy.

CDR3 loop: CASSPSVVGYGYTF. CDR3 nucleotides: TGTGCCAGCAGCCCTTCCGTGGTAGGCTATGGCTACACCTTC. The chain carries TRBV3-1 and TRBJ1-2; D is ambiguous. Trimming removed 4 bases from V and 4 bases from J, with 13 bases in between. The CDR3 extends over 14 amino acids. Germline CDR1 and CDR2: LGHDT and YNNKEL (reference sequence).

This clonotype showed up just a few times. This may stem from a read error, because a much larger clone lies one nucleotide away. This rearrangement joins TRBV7-7 to TRBJ2-1; tentatively, D is TRBD2 (6 bases). Germline V lookup: CDR1 SSHAT, CDR2 FNYEAQ (reference sequence). The CDR3 length is 20 residues. In DNA, the CDR3 is TGTGCTAGCAGCTTTAATTCCCCCACAATCCCCGGGACTGGAGGGCATGAGCAGTTCTTC. As protein: CASSFNSPTIPGTGGHEQFF.

The chain joins TRBV6-5 to TRBJ2-7; D gene ambiguous. The CDR3 extends over 14 amino acids. Trimming pared 0 bases from V and 1 base from J, leaving 7 bases between. Germline CDR1 MNHEY, CDR2 SVGAGI. The CDR3, as DNA: TGTGCCAGCAGTTACTCGATTCCTTCCTACGAGCAGTACTTC. Translated: CASSYSIPSYEQYF.

This clonotype was counted ten times or more. The CDR3 is CASSYEAGPYEQYF. Written as DNA, the CDR3 is TGTGCCAGCAGTTACGAGGCAGGGCCCTACGAGCAGTACTTC. This sequence joins TRBV6-6 and TRBJ2-7, with D possibly TRBD1 on 5 matching bases. CDR3 length equals 14 residues. The V gene's germline CDR1 is MNHNY and CDR2 SVGAGI (reference sequence). Trimming took off 2 bases at V and 2 bases at J, with 10 bases between the two ends.

The V gene is TRBV19, the J gene TRBJ2-5; 8 bases are shared with TRBD1. Germline assignment: CDR1 LNHDA and CDR2 SQIVND (reference sequence). There are 13 residues in the CDR3. Trimming at V came to 3 bases and at J to 4 bases, leaving 1 base not matched to a gene. The CDR3, as DNA: TGTGCCAGTAGTATCGACAGGGGAGAGACCCAGTACTTC. This translates into CASSIDRGETQYF.

This clonotype has just a few counts. This chain links TRBV29-1 with TRBJ2-1; no clear D gene. The CDR3 contains 14 residues. The ends were cut back, 4 bases at V and 4 bases at J, with 14 bases in the middle. Germline V gives CDR1 SQVTM, CDR2 ANQGSEA. DNA of the CDR3: TGCAGCGTTGTAATTATTAAGAATTACAATGAGCAGTTCTTC. It yields the protein CSVVIIKNYNEQFF.

Ten or more counts support this clonotype. The chain is built from TRBV6-1 and TRBJ1-2; the match to TRBD1 covers 8 bases. This CDR3 is 15 amino acids long. The V gene's germline CDR1 is MNHNS and CDR2 SASEGT. Trimming removed 6 bases from V and 3 bases from J; junction bases left unmatched: 9. CDR3 residues: CASRPTGGSDYGYTF. The CDR3 nucleotides are TGTGCCAGCAGGCCAACAGGGGGTAGCGACTATGGCTACACCTTC.

This clonotype has at least ten counts. V and J are TRBV12-3 or TRBV12-4 and TRBJ1-1; no clear D gene. This CDR3 has 14 residues. The ends were cut back, 0 bases at V and 4 bases at J, with 9 bases in the middle. As DNA, the CDR3 is TGTGCCAGCAGTTTAGCGCGGCACCGCACTGAAGCTTTCTTT. Its protein is CASSLARHRTEAFF.

CDR3 protein: CASSFGSASGETQYF. In DNA form, the CDR3 reads TGTGCCAGCAGCTTTGGGTCTGCGAGCGGGGAGACCCAGTACTTC. The V call is TRBV7-9, the J call TRBJ2-5; tentative D call: TRBD2 (6 bases). The CDR3 length is 15 residues. V was cut by 3 bases and J by 5 bases, with 16 bases left in between. Germline assignment: CDR1 SEHNR and CDR2 FQNEAQ (reference sequence). Supplemented by reference TRBV7-9 and TRBJ2-5, the full variable domain reads DTGVSQNPRHKITKRGQNVTFRCDPISEHNRLYWYRQTLGQGPEFLTYFQNEAQLEKSRLLSDRFSAERPKGSFSTLEIQRTEQGDSAMYLCASSFGSASGETQYFGPGTRLLVL.

V gene TRBV6-2 or TRBV6-3 combines with J gene TRBJ1-2; D ambiguous. The germline CDR1 and CDR2 sequences are MNHEY and SVGEGT. This CDR3 region has 13 residues. The V and J ends lost 0 bases and 8 bases respectively, with 10 bases between them. The chain's CDR3 is CASSYSALRGYTF. The CDR3 DNA sequence: TGTGCCAGCAGTTACTCAGCTTTACGGGGCTACACCTTC.

Concerning this clonotype itself: A much larger clone differs from this one at a single base, so this may be a read error. The chain's CDR3 is CASSLMGIVNTEAFF. For the CDR3, the DNA is TGTGCCAGCAGCTTGATGGGGATCGTGAACACTGAAGCTTTCTTT. The chain uses TRBV7-2 and TRBJ1-1; D uncertain. V was trimmed by 3 bases and J by 0 bases, leaving 11 bases between them. The germline V gene encodes CDR1 SGHTA and CDR2 FQGNSA. This CDR3 is built from 15 residues.

This clonotype was observed many times. This chain uses TRBV5-5 with TRBJ2-4, with a weak D call TRBD1 (6 bases). The CDR3 is 17 amino acids. Deletions cut 0 bases from V and 0 bases from J, with 13 bases between. Germline V CDR1 and CDR2: SGHKS, YYEKEE (reference sequence). CDR3 DNA sequence: TGTGCCAGCAGCTTGGCCCACCGGGACATAGCCAAAAACATTCAGTACTTC. Protein product: CASSLAHRDIAKNIQYF.

This clonotype has ten or more counts. The chain employs TRBV11-2 and TRBJ2-7; D call uncertain. The germline V and J ends were trimmed by 5 bases and 3 bases, with 11 bases remaining between them. The CDR3 has 13 amino acids. Germline CDR1 reads SGHAT; CDR2 reads FQNNGV. In DNA, the CDR3 is TGTGCCAGCAGCCCGACGGGCGGCTACGAGCAGTACTTC. It translates to CASSPTGGYEQYF.

The V gene is TRBV2, the J gene TRBJ1-2, with 11 bases that match TRBD1. The germline gives CDR1 SNHLY, CDR2 FYNNEI. The ends lost 6 bases at V and 4 bases at J; junction bases unmatched: 7. The CDR3 spans 15 residues. The CDR3 DNA is TGTGCCAGCAGCGGACAGGGGGCTCAGAGCTATGGCTACACCTTC. Its translation is CASSGQGAQSYGYTF. Variable domain in full (rest from reference TRBV2 and TRBJ1-2): EPEVTQTPSHQVTQMGQEVILRCVPISNHLYFYWYRQILGQKVEFLVSFYNNEISEKSEIFDDQFSVERPDGSNFTLKIRSTKLEDSAMYFCASSGQGAQSYGYTFGSGTRLTVV.

The chain employs TRBV28 and TRBJ2-5; D could derive from TRBD1 or TRBD2 (5 bases each). With 6 bases removed from V and 5 bases from J, the gap between germline ends came to 16 bases. Germline assignment: CDR1 MDHEN and CDR2 SYDVKM. This CDR3 has 14 residues. The CDR3 sequence: CASSPQVGDETQYF. CDR3 sequence (DNA): TGTGCCAGCAGCCCCCAGGTAGGGGACGAGACCCAGTACTTC.

This clonotype has at least ten counts. J is TRBJ1-5 and V is TRBV19; the match to TRBD1 covers 10 bases. Trimming at V came to 3 bases and at J to 7 bases, leaving 6 bases not matched to a gene. This CDR3 has 15 residues. From germline, CDR1 is LNHDA and CDR2 SQIVND (reference sequence). CDR3 nucleotides: TGTGCCAGTAGTATTGGACAGGGGGTGAAGCAGCCCCAGCATTTT. This codes for CASSIGQGVKQPQHF. The full variable domain, completed using reference TRBV19 and TRBJ1-5, is DGGITQSPKYLFRKEGQNVTLSCEQNLNHDAMYWYRQDPGQGLRLIYYSQIVNDFQKGDIAEGYSVSREKKESFPLTVTSAQKNPTAFYLCASSIGQGVKQPQHFGDGTRLSIL.